This TCR beta chain was found in a study of T cell repertoires in cytomegalovirus infection. Looking at the study overall: Selection of CMV epitopes for the study included recently identified HLA-C-restricted and well-studied HLA-B-restricted ones. From public TCR beta signatures came an indication of both CMV infection and matching HLA type.

MiXCR, applied by TCRdb to the reads, yields one record per CDR3 protein. Here the sample spans about 920,000 distinct CDR3 sequences, around 32% being singletons. This clonotype has a count of ten or more. Its target is not known. Study-wide results and caveats: Individuals carrying CMV plus the relevant HLA were identified by cumulative frequency of public TCR beta families. The ex vivo response showed dominance by HLA-C-restricted CMV-specific TCR beta clonotypes.

The germline V gene encodes CDR1 SGHVS and CDR2 FNYEAQ. V shed 1 base and J 2 bases; nucleotides not matched to a gene: 6. The CDR3 runs 18 residues. Here the sequenced sample was cultured CD8+ T cells from PBMCs, taken from culture after CMV antigen stimulation. This rearrangement joins TRBV7-6 to TRBJ2-6, with 9 bases that match TRBD2. The source of this sequence is a human donor in good health (CMV status not recorded). Some clones in this sample may be carry-over from other donors' samples. CDR3 sequence (DNA): TGTGCCAGCAGCTTAGTGGTGCGGGGGGGCCCTGGGGCCAACGTCCTGACTTTC. Encoded protein: CASSLVVRGGPGANVLTF.